This TCR beta chain was captured in a study of blood T cells in healthy people across ages. Findings and limits, study-wide: Donor CMV infection status was unknown, possibly confounding age-related changes in expanded clonotypes.

V lost 4 bases and J lost 6, with 7 bases in between. The CDR3 runs 13 residues. Germline V CDR1 and CDR2: LGHDT, YNNKEL (reference sequence). With regard to this clonotype: What it recognizes is unknown.

Primers used in a second PCR of roughly 6 to 11 cycles were a sample-barcoded 5' primer and a J-beta primer mix. Unique molecular identifiers of 12 random nucleotides labeled each cDNA. TCRdb analysed the 5' RACE reads with MiXCR anew, one entry per CDR3 protein. The repertoire holds around 600,000 distinct CDR3 sequences, with roughly 48% as singletons. The rearrangement uses TRBV3-1 and TRBJ1-6; D not resolved. The clonotype comes from a man older than 75 in good health. The material sequenced was blood. This CDR3 is CASSPRTNSPLHF. In nucleotides, the CDR3 is TGTGCCAGCAGCCCCCGGACTAATTCACCCCTCCACTTT.